One and the same sample provided the 17 T cell receptor beta chains below, sequenced in a study of graft-versus-host responses after intestinal transplantation. Here immunoSEQ multiplex PCR was the method, and the copy in TCRdb shows in-frame clones only, minus some. The profile covers about 14,000 clones, with 30% to 40% appearing a single time and roughly 1.2% taken by the ten largest. Sequenced material: alloreactive CD4+ T cells from a mixed lymphocyte reaction culture, taken before intestinal transplant. Subset specified: CFSE-low proliferating T cells sorted from roughly six-day pre-transplant mixed lymphocyte reaction (GvH or HvG direction). Every receptor here comes from a human patient who received an intestinal transplant.

This clone was counted between two and nine times. The genes are TRBV7-9 and TRBJ2-7; D may be TRBD2 (5 bases). Germline lookup yields CDR1 SEHNR and CDR2 FQNEAQ (reference sequence). CDR3 length equals 12 residues. V was trimmed by 5 bases and J by 11 bases, leaving 16 bases between them. CDR3 amino acids: CASSPDLGMKYF. Written as DNA, the CDR3 is TGTGCCAGCAGCCCCGATCTCGGGATGAAGTACTTC. The full variable domain, with the rest looked up from reference TRBV7-9 and TRBJ2-7, is DTGVSQNPRHKITKRGQNVTFRCDPISEHNRLYWYRQTLGQGPEFLTYFQNEAQLEKSRLLSDRFSAERPKGSFSTLEIQRTEQGDSAMYLCASSPDLGMKYFGPGTRLTVT.

The chain employs TRBV7-2 and TRBJ2-3, with 7 positions matching TRBD2. V lost 5 bases, J lost 0 bases, and 5 bases stayed unmatched. The CDR3 is made up of 15 amino acids. Germline V gene sequence: CDR1 SGHTA, CDR2 FQGNSA. This chain's CDR3 is CASSRTRGSTDTQYF. The CDR3, as DNA: TGTGCCAGCAGCCGGACTAGAGGGAGCACAGATACGCAGTATTTT.

This clone was seen once. V and J are TRBV4-3 and TRBJ2-7; 9 bases agree with TRBD2. Germline CDR1 is LGHNA and CDR2 is YSLEER. CDR3 length equals 18 residues. V lost 4 bases, J lost 3 bases, and 16 bases stayed unmatched. The CDR3 sequence is CASSRERGAQRGLYEQYF. Here the CDR3 DNA reads TGCGCCAGCAGCCGAGAGCGGGGGGCTCAACGGGGGCTCTACGAGCAGTACTTC.

This clone occurred a few times. The V gene is TRBV7-9, the J gene TRBJ1-4; D is perhaps TRBD1 (5 bases). CDR1 and CDR2 from the germline V gene are SEHNR and FQNEAQ (reference sequence). The CDR3 consists of 17 residues. Trimming took 5 bases from V and 4 from J, leaving 20 bases between them. CDR3 in amino acids: CASSPTLGRADNEKLFF. The CDR3 region has the DNA TGTGCCAGCAGCCCCACGCTGGGCAGGGCTGATAATGAAAAACTGTTTTTT.

There are a few counts of this clone. The chain is built from TRBV10-3 and TRBJ2-6; TRBD1 agrees at 9 bases. The germline V gene has CDR1 ENHRY and CDR2 SYGVKD. This CDR3 has 20 residues. The V segment lost 0 bases and the J segment 0 bases; nucleotides outside the gene matches: 9. The CDR3 is CAISESAGGTGNSGANVLTF. DNA of the CDR3: TGTGCCATCAGTGAGTCGGCGGGCGGGACAGGGAACTCTGGGGCCAACGTCCTGACTTTC.

The chain has TRBV19 and TRBJ2-1; 12 bases align to TRBD1. Germline trimming cut 3 bases from V and 9 bases from J; bases unmatched to any gene: 9. CDR1 and CDR2 (germline): LNHDA, SQIVND (reference sequence). This CDR3 has 16 amino acids. CDR3 DNA sequence: TGTGCCAGTAGTATTGGATCGGGGACAGGGGGCAGTGAGCAGTTCTTC. Translating it yields CASSIGSGTGGSEQFF.

This clone was detected only a few times. The gene calls are TRBV29-1 and TRBJ2-5; TRBD1 matches 9 bases. The CDR3 length is 12 residues. Losses at the gene ends were 3 bases for V and 7 bases for J; bases not matched to a gene: 3. In germline, CDR1 is SQVTM, CDR2 ANQGSEA. The CDR3 reads CSVDGQGWTQYF. CDR3 bases: TGCAGCGTTGACGGACAGGGGTGGACCCAGTACTTC.

This chain connects TRBV13 to TRBJ2-2; D gene unclear. The CDR3 covers 15 residues. Germline V gives CDR1 PRHDT, CDR2 FYEKMQ (reference sequence). The V end lost 2 bases, the J end lost 0 bases, and 7 bases lay between the germline ends. The CDR3 sequence is CASSLQETNTGELFF. The CDR3 DNA reads as TGTGCCAGCAGCTTACAGGAAACGAACACCGGGGAGCTGTTTTTT.

The chain combines TRBV10-3 with TRBJ2-7; no clear D. Germline CDR1 reads ENHRY; CDR2 reads SYGVKD. Trimming stripped 2 bases from V and 2 bases from J, with 10 bases between. The CDR3 has 14 residues. CDR3 DNA: TGTGCCATCAGTGAGGCTTTAGAGCCCTACGAGCAGTACTTC. Translation gives CAISEALEPYEQYF.

The V gene is TRBV5-1, the J gene TRBJ2-7; 9 nucleotides align to TRBD1. Germline V CDR1 and CDR2: SGHRS, YFSETQ. The CDR3 covers 16 residues. J was trimmed by 4 bases and V by 2 bases; bases with no gene match: 10. CDR3 sequence (DNA): TGCGCCAGCAGCTTTCAATCGGGACAGGGAGCATACGAGCAGTACTTC. This sequence encodes CASSFQSGQGAYEQYF.

V and J are TRBV5-5 and TRBJ2-7; a weak D match, TRBD1 (5 bases). CDR1 SGHKS and CDR2 YYEKEE come from the germline V gene (reference sequence). This CDR3 has 17 amino acids. Trimming stripped 0 bases from V and 0 bases from J, with 16 bases between. CDR3 residues: CASSLGAWTSVSYEQYF. The CDR3 DNA reads TGTGCCAGCAGCTTGGGCGCCTGGACATCCGTCTCCTACGAGCAGTACTTC.

This clone turned up a few times. The rearrangement links TRBV19 to TRBJ1-6; a possible D gene is TRBD1 (5 bases). The CDR3 runs 15 residues. The germline V and J ends were trimmed by 3 bases and 7 bases, with 13 bases remaining between them. Germline V CDR1 and CDR2: LNHDA, SQIVND (reference sequence). CDR3: CASSIGRVTNSPLHF. Here the CDR3 DNA reads TGTGCCAGTAGTATCGGCAGGGTTACAAATTCACCCCTCCACTTT.

The V and J genes are TRBV4-1 and TRBJ2-3; maybe TRBD1 (6 bases). Germline assignment: CDR1 MGHRA and CDR2 YSYEKL. The CDR3 contains 15 residues. V was shortened by 1 base and J by 1 base, with 9 bases between the two germline ends. For the CDR3, the DNA is TGCGCCAGCAGCCAAGGGGGGCCCGGCACAGATACGCAGTATTTT. Its protein product is CASSQGGPGTDTQYF.

This clone has more than one count but fewer than ten. V gene TRBV4-3 combines with J gene TRBJ2-7; 10 nucleotides align to TRBD1. The V segment lost 2 bases and the J segment 3 bases; nucleotides outside the gene matches: 4. The CDR3 totals 15 residues. CDR1 is LGHNA, CDR2 YSLEER, per germline. The CDR3 sequence is CASSQLTGGGYEQYF. DNA of the CDR3: TGCGCCAGCAGCCAATTGACAGGGGGCGGCTACGAGCAGTACTTC.

CDR3 sequence: CASTSGTGSYEQYF. CDR3 DNA sequence: TGTGCCAGCACCTCCGGGACAGGGTCCTACGAGCAGTACTTC. The chain links TRBV5-4 to TRBJ2-7; 9 nucleotides match TRBD1. Trimming removed 6 bases from V and 1 base from J; junction bases left unmatched: 5. Germline V lookup: CDR1 SGHNT, CDR2 YYREEE (reference sequence). The CDR3 is 14 amino acids.

The chain uses TRBV29-1 and TRBJ1-1; unclear D gene. V was cut by 4 bases and J by 2 bases, with 8 bases left in between. The CDR3 contains 12 residues. Germline CDR1 and CDR2: SQVTM and ANQGSEA. This chain's CDR3 is CSVVSGNTEAFF. CDR3 coding DNA: TGCAGCGTTGTATCAGGAAACACTGAAGCTTTCTTT. The full variable domain, with the rest looked up from reference TRBV29-1 and TRBJ1-1, is SAVISQKPSRDICQRGTSLTIQCQVDSQVTMMFWYRQQPGQSLTLIATANQGSEATYESGFVIDKFPISRPNLTFSTLTVSNMSPEDSSIYLCSVVSGNTEAFFGQGTRLTVV.

This clone has just one count. V gene TRBV14 combines with J gene TRBJ1-2; D is perhaps TRBD1 (6 bases). Trimming removed 1 base from V and 4 bases from J, with 7 bases in between. CDR3 length: 13 amino acids. Germline loops: CDR1 SGHDN, CDR2 FVKESK. In nucleotides, the CDR3 is TGTGCCAGCAGCCAAGGGACAGCCTATGGCTACACCTTC. Protein product: CASSQGTAYGYTF.